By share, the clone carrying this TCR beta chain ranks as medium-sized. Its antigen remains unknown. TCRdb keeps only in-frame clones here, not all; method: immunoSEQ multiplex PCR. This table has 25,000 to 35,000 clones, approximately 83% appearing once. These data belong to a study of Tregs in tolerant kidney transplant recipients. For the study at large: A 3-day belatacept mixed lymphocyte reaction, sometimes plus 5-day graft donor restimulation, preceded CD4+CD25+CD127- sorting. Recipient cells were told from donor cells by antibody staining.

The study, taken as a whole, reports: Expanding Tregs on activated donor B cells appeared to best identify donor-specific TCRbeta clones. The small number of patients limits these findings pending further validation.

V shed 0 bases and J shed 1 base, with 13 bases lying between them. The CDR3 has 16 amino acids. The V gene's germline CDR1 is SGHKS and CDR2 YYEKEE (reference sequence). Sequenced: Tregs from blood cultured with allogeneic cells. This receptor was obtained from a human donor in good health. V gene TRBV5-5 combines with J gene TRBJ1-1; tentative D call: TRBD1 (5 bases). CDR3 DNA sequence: TGTGCCAGCAGCTTGGACGGAGGGGTCTGGAACACTGAAGCTTTCTTT. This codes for CASSLDGGVWNTEAFF.